Listed below are T cell receptor beta chains from one sample, sequenced in a study of patients and donors after allogeneic stem cell transplantation. TCRdb ran MiXCR on the RT-PCR reads and lists one entry per CDR3 protein. The sample gives roughly 180,000 distinct CDR3 sequences, less than 45% of which show up once; less than 40% is in the top ten. Sequenced input: blood, either unsorted or a sorted T cell fraction (not recorded which). These receptors all come from a human donor who was either an allogeneic HSCT recipient or a stem cell or donor lymphocyte infusion donor (not recorded which). It is not recorded whose cells these are; they may come from a transplant donor. Each CDR3 is given with its conserved first and last residue. A D gene is named only where the DNA matches it firmly. Clone size is stated in some rows and not others, as once, few, many or a class when expanded.

V gene,D gene,clone size,J gene,CDR3 DNA,CDR3 protein
TRBV19,.,few,TRBJ1-5,TGTGCCAGCTCGGTGGACATTGACAATCAGCCCCAGCATTTT,CASSVDIDNQPQHF
TRBV5-6,.,many,TRBJ1-5,TGTGCCAGCAGCTTGGGAGATCAGCCCCAGCATTTT,CASSLGDQPQHF
TRBV24-1,.,few,TRBJ2-1,TGTGCCACCAGTGATCCTCGGGTATGGTACAATGAGCAGTTCTTC,CATSDPRVWYNEQFF
TRBV6-2/TRBV6-3,.,few,TRBJ2-2,TGTGCCAGCAGCCGAACAGCAGCCCGGGCGAACACCGGGGAGCTGTTTTTT,CASSRTAARANTGELFF
TRBV7-2,.,.,TRBJ1-2,TGTGCCAGCAGCTTAGGAGGGGTGCAGGGCTACACCTTC,CASSLGGVQGYTF
TRBV6-2/TRBV6-3,TRBD1,.,TRBJ2-5,TGTGCCAGCAGTTGGATCGGGACAGGGTTGAGGGAGACCCAGTACTTC,CASSWIGTGLRETQYF
TRBV12-3/TRBV12-4,TRBD1,.,TRBJ1-5,TGTGCCAGCAGTTTAAAAGGACAGGGGAGTCAGCCCCAGCATTTT,CASSLKGQGSQPQHF
TRBV7-2,TRBD1,.,TRBJ1-6,TGTGCCAGCAGCCCCACCCCGACAGGGTATAATTCACCCCTCCACTTT,CASSPTPTGYNSPLHF
TRBV5-5,.,.,TRBJ2-3,TGTGCCAGCAGCTTCTCCATGCCAGCCGATACGCAGTATTTT,CASSFSMPADTQYF
TRBV9,.,.,TRBJ2-7,TGTGCCAGCAGCGTAGGCCTAGGCGGCCCACTCGAGCAGTACTTC,CASSVGLGGPLEQYF
TRBV6-2/TRBV6-3,TRBD2,.,TRBJ2-1,TGTGCCAGCAGTTTCCCAGGACTAGCGGACAATGAGCAGTTCTTC,CASSFPGLADNEQFF
TRBV12-3/TRBV12-4,TRBD1,.,TRBJ1-5,TGTGCCAGCAGCTTGACAGGGGGCGTCAATCAGCCCCAGCATTTT,CASSLTGGVNQPQHF
TRBV7-9,.,.,TRBJ1-2,TGTGCCAGCAGCTTGGGGATCCGGAGCTACACCTTC,CASSLGIRSYTF
TRBV3-1,TRBD1,.,TRBJ2-7,TGTGCCAGCAGCCAAGATGACTGGAGACAGGGGACTGACTCCTACGAGCAGTACTTC,CASSQDDWRQGTDSYEQYF
TRBV6-2/TRBV6-3,.,few,TRBJ2-2,TGTGCCAGCAGCCTAAACCCCTCAGGAGCCGGGGAGCTGTTTTTT,CASSLNPSGAGELFF
TRBV5-1,.,.,TRBJ1-2,TGCGCCAGCAGCTTGTTACAGGGTGACTATGGCTACACCTTC,CASSLLQGDYGYTF
TRBV7-8,.,few,TRBJ2-1,TGTGCCAGCAGCCCAACCCCAAACAATGAGCAGTTCTTC,CASSPTPNNEQFF
TRBV30,.,once,TRBJ1-6,TGTGCCTGGAGCGGGGGTCAGTATAATTCACCCCTCCACTTT,CAWSGGQYNSPLHF
TRBV6-5,TRBD2,.,TRBJ2-5,TGTGCCAGCAGAAAAAGTCGGACTAGCGGGAGAAAGGAGACCCAGTACTTC,CASRKSRTSGRKETQYF
TRBV15,.,.,TRBJ1-2,TGTGCCACCAGCAGAGGGACTGAACATGGCTACACCTTC,CATSRGTEHGYTF
TRBV30,.,.,TRBJ1-5,TGTGCCTGGAGTGAACAGATCAATCAGCCCCAGCATTTT,CAWSEQINQPQHF
TRBV27,.,.,TRBJ2-1,TGTGCCAGCTATCAGACAGGAAAGGGGTTGAATGAGCAGTTCTTC,CASYQTGKGLNEQFF
TRBV7-6,.,.,TRBJ1-2,TGTGCCAGCAGCTTGACCGAGGTTGGCTATGGCTACACCTTC,CASSLTEVGYGYTF
TRBV29-1,.,.,TRBJ1-2,TGCAGCGTTGAGGGTGGAGATGGCTACACCTTC,CSVEGGDGYTF
TRBV7-2,.,.,TRBJ2-3,TGTGCCAGCAGCCCCCCCGGGGCGAATACGCAGTATTTT,CASSPPGANTQYF
TRBV29-1,.,.,TRBJ2-1,TGCAGCGTTGAATTGCCCGCCTTCGATGAGCAGTTCTTC,CSVELPAFDEQFF
TRBV7-2,.,few,TRBJ2-4,TGTGCCAGCAGCTTCCGGGCCGAAAACATTCAGTACTTC,CASSFRAENIQYF
TRBV13,.,.,TRBJ2-7,TGTGCCAGCAGCTCCCCAGACAGCTACGAGCAGTACTTC,CASSSPDSYEQYF
TRBV4-3,TRBD1,.,TRBJ1-1,TGCGCCAGCAGCCAAGTGGACAGGGAGAACACTGAAGCTTTCTTT,CASSQVDRENTEAFF
TRBV5-5,TRBD1,.,TRBJ1-1,TGTGCCAGCAGCATAACTGACAGGGACGCTGAAGCTTTCTTT,CASSITDRDAEAFF
TRBV18,.,.,TRBJ2-7,TGTGCCAGCTCACCACTTCTTCCCTACGAGCAGTACTTC,CASSPLLPYEQYF
TRBV10-3,TRBD1,.,TRBJ1-1,TGTGCCATCAGTATCGGGACAGGGGTCACTGAAGCTTTCTTT,CAISIGTGVTEAFF
TRBV12-3/TRBV12-4,.,.,TRBJ2-1,TGTGCCAGCAGCATTGTTGCGAATGAGCAGTTCTTC,CASSIVANEQFF
TRBV6-5,.,.,TRBJ1-6,TGTGCCAGCAGTTACTCTGGGATTAAGAGCTCCTATAATTCACCCCTCCACTTT,CASSYSGIKSSYNSPLHF
TRBV7-9,.,.,TRBJ1-5,TGTGCCAGCAGCTTTCCGGGGGGTAATCAGCCCCAGCATTTT,CASSFPGGNQPQHF
TRBV4-3,TRBD1,.,TRBJ1-1,TGCGCCAGCAGCCAGGGACAGGGACCCAACACTGAAGCTTTCTTT,CASSQGQGPNTEAFF
TRBV28,TRBD1,few,TRBJ2-7,TGTGCCAGCAGTTCCCCGCGGAGGACAGGGGTCGACGAGCAGTACTTC,CASSSPRRTGVDEQYF
TRBV5-1,.,.,TRBJ2-5,TGCGCCAGCAGCCTGTGGTCCCGGGACGAAGAGACCCAGTACTTC,CASSLWSRDEETQYF
TRBV12-3/TRBV12-4,.,.,TRBJ1-5,TGTGCCAGCAGTTTTGTCTTTGGCGGGGGGATAGACAATCAGCCCCAGCATTTT,CASSFVFGGGIDNQPQHF
TRBV4-2,.,once,TRBJ2-3,TGTGCCAGCAGCCAAGATGGACCGGGTGGAGATACGCAGTATTTT,CASSQDGPGGDTQYF
TRBV12-3/TRBV12-4,.,.,TRBJ1-2,TGTGCCAGCAGTCCCCGGACAGCAGCCTATGGCTACACCTTC,CASSPRTAAYGYTF
TRBV20-1,TRBD1,.,TRBJ1-3,TGCAGTGCTTTTACAGGGGGAGACACCATATATTTT,CSAFTGGDTIYF
TRBV7-9,.,few,TRBJ1-5,TGTGCCAGCAGCTTAGACAGGGAGGGTCAGCCCCAGCATTTT,CASSLDREGQPQHF
TRBV20-1,.,few,TRBJ1-1,TGCAGATTACAGGGTACGAACACTGAAGCTTTCTTT,CRLQGTNTEAFF
TRBV12-3/TRBV12-4,TRBD1,few,TRBJ2-3,TGTGCCAGCAGTTTAAGGGACAGCCTCACAGATACGCAGTATTTT,CASSLRDSLTDTQYF
TRBV6-6,.,.,TRBJ2-7,TGTGCCAGTCGACCAGGGACACTATCCTACGAGCAGTACTTC,CASRPGTLSYEQYF
TRBV5-1,TRBD1,.,TRBJ2-7,TGCGCCAGCAGCAGGGAGGACAGGGGCGAGCAGTACTTC,CASSREDRGEQYF
TRBV29-1,.,.,TRBJ1-1,TGCAGCTCCAAGGACGGGGGGCTGAACACTGAAGCTTTCTTT,CSSKDGGLNTEAFF